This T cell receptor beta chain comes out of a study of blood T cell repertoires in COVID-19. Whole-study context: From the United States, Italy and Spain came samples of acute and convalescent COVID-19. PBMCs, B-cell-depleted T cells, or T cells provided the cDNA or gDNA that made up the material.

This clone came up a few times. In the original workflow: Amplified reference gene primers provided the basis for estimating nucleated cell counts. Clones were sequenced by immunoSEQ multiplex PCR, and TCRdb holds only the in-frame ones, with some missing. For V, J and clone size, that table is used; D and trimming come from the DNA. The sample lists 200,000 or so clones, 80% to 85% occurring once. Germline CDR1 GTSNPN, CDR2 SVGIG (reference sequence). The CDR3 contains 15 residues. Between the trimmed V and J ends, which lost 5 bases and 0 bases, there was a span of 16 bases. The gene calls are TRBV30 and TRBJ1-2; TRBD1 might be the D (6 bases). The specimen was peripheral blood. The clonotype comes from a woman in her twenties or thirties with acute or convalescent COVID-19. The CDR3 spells CAWLDRLPPNYGYTF. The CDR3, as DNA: TGTGCCTGGTTGGACAGACTCCCTCCTAACTATGGCTACACCTTC. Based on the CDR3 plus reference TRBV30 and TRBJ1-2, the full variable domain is SQTIHQWPATLVQPVGSPLSLECTVEGTSNPNLYWYRQAAGRGLQLLFYSVGIGQISSEVPQNLSASRPQDRQFILSSKKLLLSDSGFYLCAWLDRLPPNYGYTFGSGTRLTVV.